The sequence of this T cell receptor (beta chain) was determined in a study of shared clonotypes between healthy human individuals. This CDR3 has 15 residues. Trimming took 2 bases from V and 5 from J, leaving 17 bases between them. The V gene's germline CDR1 is SGHRS and CDR2 YFSETQ. Per the original methods: As immunoSEQ supplied junction-only sequences (without quality scores), filtering differed. Clones were read by immunoSEQ multiplex PCR, and TCRdb kept only the in-frame ones, dropping some. The V and J calls and the clone size are those of that table, but D and trimming were determined from the DNA. The sample records about 980,000 clones, 70% to 85% being singletons.

The TCR was taken from a man aged 18-30 years in good health. The rearrangement joins TRBV5-1 to TRBJ2-7, with D perhaps TRBD2 (5 bases). The sequenced sample was memory CD4+ T cells sorted from blood. Subset defined: CD45RA-negative fraction. The CDR3 bases are TGCGCCAGCAGCTTTGAGGGTCGTCCGCTAAACGAGCAGTACTTC. This sequence encodes CASSFEGRPLNEQYF.